These 26 T cell receptor beta chains were all obtained from the same sample, sequenced in a study of a mutant IDH1 vaccine in newly diagnosed glioma. Documented time point: week 47, end of study. The investigators gave 300 ug of mutant IDH1 20-mer peptide in each vaccine dose, together with topical imiquimod. Their specific antigens are unknown. Sequenced by immunoSEQ multiplex PCR; TCRdb stores in-frame clones only, minus some. The sample records tens of thousands of clones, approximately 75% being singletons. The sample consisted of PBMCs, taken from a glioma patient whose treatment included an IDH1 peptide vaccine. The origin of the receptors is a man aged 35 to 55 with glioma.

In its sample, this clone was seen once. The rearrangement links TRBV5-6 to TRBJ2-3, with 11 bases matching TRBD2. The CDR3 covers 15 residues. V lost 4 bases, J lost 4 bases, and 5 bases stayed unmatched. CDR1 is SGHDT and CDR2 is YYEEEE in the germline V gene. The CDR3 sequence: CASSRLAGRADTQYF. CDR3 DNA: TGTGCCAGCAGCAGACTAGCGGGAAGGGCAGATACGCAGTATTTT.

This clone was seen more than once but under ten times. The chain joins TRBV11-2 to TRBJ2-2; 11 positions agree with TRBD2. Germline V gene lookup returns CDR1 SGHAT and CDR2 FQNNGV. Losses at the gene ends were 3 bases for V and 1 base for J; bases not matched to a gene: 4. The CDR3 has 17 residues. CDR3 in DNA: TGTGCCAGCAGCTTTTCGACTAGCGGGATGAACACCGGGGAGCTGTTTTTT. This sequence encodes CASSFSTSGMNTGELFF.

This clone has a single count. The V gene is TRBV5-4, the J gene TRBJ1-3, with 7 positions matching TRBD1. Germline CDR1 is SGHNT and CDR2 is YYREEE (reference sequence). V was clipped by 4 bases and J by 14 bases; unmatched bases: 18. This CDR3 is built from 15 residues. The CDR3 coding sequence is TGTGCCAGCAGCCTCGATCCCTCAACAGGGGTTTCCCTATATTTT. It encodes CASSLDPSTGVSLYF.

The chain uses TRBV2 and TRBJ2-7; 11 positions agree with TRBD1. Losses at the gene ends were 5 bases for V and 5 bases for J; bases not matched to a gene: 11. The length of the CDR3 is 16 residues. Germline values: CDR1 SNHLY, CDR2 FYNNEI. CDR3 sequence (DNA): TGTGCCAGCAGTTTAGGACAGGGGGCATCTTCCGACGAGCAGTACTTC. Protein sequence: CASSLGQGASSDEQYF.

The chain links TRBV2 to TRBJ1-4, with D maybe TRBD1 (6 bases). The CDR3 has 16 residues. Trimming pared 5 bases from V and 3 bases from J, leaving 16 bases between. Germline V gives CDR1 SNHLY, CDR2 FYNNEI. CDR3 bases: TGTGCCAGCAGTATAACAGGGATGGGTGCTAATGAAAAACTGTTTTTT. This codes for CASSITGMGANEKLFF.

V gene TRBV11-2 combines with J gene TRBJ2-7; maybe TRBD1 (6 bases). Germline CDR1 and CDR2: SGHAT and FQNNGV. Trimming left V 8 bases short and J 0 bases short, with 8 bases between. CDR3 length: 12 residues. Written as DNA, the CDR3 is TGTGCCAGCGGACAGACCTCCTACGAGCAGTACTTC. Amino acid sequence: CASGQTSYEQYF.

The table lists this clone with a few counts. This chain joins TRBV5-6 and TRBJ2-3; D is possibly TRBD2 (6 bases). Trimming took off 4 bases at V and 1 base at J, with 13 bases between the two ends. The CDR3 runs 15 residues. From germline, CDR1 is SGHDT and CDR2 YYEEEE. The DNA of the CDR3 is TGTGCCAGCAGCGCCCCGGGACTCGGCACAGATACGCAGTATTTT. Its protein is CASSAPGLGTDTQYF.

The chain joins TRBV15 to TRBJ2-5; the match to TRBD1 covers 7 bases. This CDR3 comprises 13 residues. CDR1 and CDR2 (germline): LNHNV, YYDKDF (reference sequence). With V trimmed by 0 bases and J by 5 bases, 0 bases remained unmatched. DNA of the CDR3: TGTGCCACCAGCAGAGACAGGGGGGAGACCCAGTACTTC. Its translation: CATSRDRGETQYF.

V gene TRBV4-3 combines with J gene TRBJ1-5; TRBD1 is a possible D gene (5 bases). Germline V CDR1 and CDR2: LGHNA, YSLEER. V was trimmed by 0 bases and J by 3 bases, leaving 12 bases between them. This CDR3 comprises 16 residues. CDR3 in amino acids: CASSQDRGRPNQPQHF. The CDR3 region has the DNA TGCGCCAGCAGCCAAGATAGGGGACGGCCCAATCAGCCCCAGCATTTT.

This chain uses TRBV18 with TRBJ2-7; TRBD2 aligns across 11 bases. Germline lookup yields CDR1 KGHSH and CDR2 LQKENI. V lost 4 bases and J lost 3; bases outside the gene matches: 5. The CDR3 contains 15 residues. The CDR3 protein is CASSLLAGDRYEQYF. In nucleotides, the CDR3 is TGTGCCAGCTCACTACTAGCGGGAGATCGCTACGAGCAGTACTTC.

The chain has TRBV6-5 and TRBJ2-5, with TRBD2 matching 7 bases. CDR3 size: 15 residues. The V segment lost 1 base and the J segment 2 bases; nucleotides outside the gene matches: 4. CDR1 is MNHEY and CDR2 is SVGAGI in the germline V gene. The CDR3 DNA sequence: TGTGCCAGCAGTTACTTTCTAGCGGAACAAGAGACCCAGTACTTC. Amino acid sequence: CASSYFLAEQETQYF.

The V gene is TRBV6-5, the J gene TRBJ2-7; 9 nucleotides align to TRBD1. The CDR3 totals 14 residues. J gave up 2 bases and V 6 bases, and 5 bases lay outside the gene matches. Per germline, CDR1 MNHEY and CDR2 SVGAGI. The CDR3 bases are TGTGCCAGCAGGACGGGACAGGGCACCTACGAGCAGTACTTC. Its translation: CASRTGQGTYEQYF.

This chain uses TRBV5-1 with TRBJ1-1, with D possibly matching TRBD1 (6 bases). Trimming stripped 0 bases from V and 4 bases from J, with 10 bases between. The CDR3 sequence is 14 residues long. Germline V gene sequence: CDR1 SGHRS, CDR2 YFSETQ. For the CDR3, the DNA is TGCGCCAGCAGCTTGGCAGGGGTCGGCACTGAAGCTTTCTTT. Amino acids: CASSLAGVGTEAFF.

Regarding this clone: Mismatch with germline at one junction end may stem from a read error. This rearrangement joins TRBV5-8 to TRBJ2-7; D may be TRBD2 (5 bases). The germline V gene encodes CDR1 SGHTS and CDR2 YDEGEE. CDR3 length: 11 amino acids. This CDR3 reads CASSLGPSGNF. CDR3 coding DNA: TGTGCCAGCAGCTTGGGGCCCTCGGGGAACTTC.

V usage is TRBV7-2 and J usage is TRBJ2-7; TRBD1 aligns across 9 bases. This CDR3 region has 14 residues. V lost 5 bases to trimming and J lost 5 bases; unmatched junction nucleotides: 7. Per the germline V gene, CDR1 is SGHTA and CDR2 is FQGNSA. CDR3 bases: TGTGCCAGCAGCGTCACAGGGGGCTTTGACGAGCAGTACTTC. Encoded protein: CASSVTGGFDEQYF.

This rearrangement joins TRBV6-1 to TRBJ2-5; 7 bases are shared with TRBD1. Germline CDR1 and CDR2: MNHNS and SASEGT. V trimming: 5 bases; J trimming: 5 bases; junction bases outside the gene matches: 11. There are 15 residues in the CDR3. As DNA, the CDR3 is TGTGCCAGCAGTCACAGGGGAATAAGCGGTGAGACCCAGTACTTC. It specifies CASSHRGISGETQYF.

The J gene is TRBJ2-7, the V gene TRBV7-2; tentatively, D is TRBD2 (6 bases). Germline-derived CDR1 and CDR2 are SGHTA and FQGNSA. CDR3 length equals 16 residues. Between the trimmed V and J ends, which lost 5 bases and 3 bases, there was a span of 20 bases. The CDR3, as DNA: TGTGCCAGCAGCCTAGGACCTGGCGGGATCTTCTACGAGCAGTACTTC. This sequence encodes CASSLGPGGIFYEQYF.

The chain joins TRBV28 to TRBJ1-2; 12 bases fit TRBD1. The J segment lost 7 bases and the V segment lost 6 bases, leaving 3 bases of the junction unmatched. The CDR3 totals 13 residues. From germline, CDR1 is MDHEN and CDR2 SYDVKM. The CDR3 DNA sequence: TGTGCCAGCAGGGGACAGGGGGCAGGTGGCTACACCTTC. It encodes CASRGQGAGGYTF.

The chain joins TRBV18 to TRBJ2-4, with TRBD2 matching 8 bases. Germline assignment: CDR1 KGHSH and CDR2 LQKENI. V shed 3 bases and J 3 bases; nucleotides not matched to a gene: 10. The CDR3 sequence is 17 residues long. As DNA, the CDR3 is TGTGCCAGCTCACCTCCGAATAGCGGGACTCTCAAAAACATTCAGTACTTC. It specifies CASSPPNSGTLKNIQYF.

Comment on this clone: Within the sample, other DNA sequences also encode this same CDR3. V gene TRBV9 combines with J gene TRBJ2-1; no reliable D call. The CDR3 consists of 15 residues. Deletions cut 0 bases from V and 7 bases from J, with 14 bases between. Germline CDR1 SGDLS, CDR2 YYNGEE. CDR3 in amino acids: CASSVGTLGNNEQFF. The DNA for the CDR3 is TGTGCCAGCAGCGTAGGGACCTTGGGCAATAATGAGCAGTTCTTC. Complete variable domain (other parts from reference TRBV9 and TRBJ2-1): DSGVTQTPKHLITATGQRVTLRCSPRSGDLSVYWYQQSLDQGLQFLIQYYNGEERAKGNILERFSAQQFPDLHSELNLSSLELGDSALYFCASSVGTLGNNEQFFGPGTRLTVL.

This chain joins TRBV5-1 and TRBJ2-7; perhaps TRBD2 as D (6 bases). Deletions cut 4 bases from V and 6 bases from J, with 20 bases between. The V gene's germline CDR1 is SGHRS and CDR2 YFSETQ. This CDR3 comprises 15 residues. The CDR3 DNA reads as TGCGCCAGCAGCCCCGGGGTAGCGGTGCCCTCCGAGCAGTACTTC. Translation: CASSPGVAVPSEQYF.

This clone came up a few times. The chain recombines TRBV6-1 with TRBJ1-1; D unresolved. CDR1 is MNHNS, CDR2 SASEGT, per germline. V gave up 5 bases and J gave up 8 bases, with 12 bases separating them. The CDR3 is made up of 12 amino acids. The DNA of the CDR3 is TGTGCCAGCAGTCCCCGGGGAAGGGAAGCTTTCTTT. This gives the protein CASSPRGREAFF.

J is TRBJ2-3 and V is TRBV6-5; D possibly uses TRBD1 or TRBD2 (6 bases each). CDR1 MNHEY and CDR2 SVGAGI come from the germline V gene. This CDR3 spans 16 amino acids. Trimming took off 4 bases at V and 3 bases at J, with 17 bases between the two ends. The CDR3 DNA sequence: TGTGCCAGCAGTTTTTCCCCGGGGGACAATACAGATACGCAGTATTTT. Translation: CASSFSPGDNTDTQYF.

The chain couples TRBV10-3 to TRBJ2-2; perhaps TRBD2 as D (5 bases). Deletions cut 10 bases from V and 5 bases from J, with 17 bases between. The CDR3 is 14 residues long. CDR1 ENHRY and CDR2 SYGVKD come from the germline V gene. The CDR3 is CATKRDSVTGELFF. DNA of the CDR3: TGTGCCACCAAACGGGATTCCGTAACCGGGGAGCTGTTTTTT.

This chain connects TRBV15 to TRBJ2-1; 7 bases map to TRBD1. V lost 0 bases to trimming and J lost 0 bases; unmatched junction nucleotides: 5. The CDR3 totals 17 residues. Germline V gene lookup returns CDR1 LNHNV and CDR2 YYDKDF (reference sequence). CDR3 region: CATSRDGWDSSYNEQFF. The CDR3 coding sequence is TGTGCCACCAGCAGAGATGGGTGGGACAGCTCCTACAATGAGCAGTTCTTC.

This chain uses TRBV19 with TRBJ2-5; D uncertain. This CDR3 spans 12 amino acids. Germline CDR1 reads LNHDA; CDR2 reads SQIVND (reference sequence). V was clipped by 5 bases and J by 4 bases, with 8 bases between them. The CDR3: CASSAQTETQYF. The CDR3 region has the DNA TGTGCCAGTAGTGCGCAGACAGAGACCCAGTACTTC.